A single sample is the source of the 3 T cell receptor beta chains below, sequenced in a study of control samples from healthy donors and cancer patients. The assay was immunoSEQ multiplex PCR, and TCRdb's table has in-frame clones only and misses some. The sample consists of 91,000 or so clones, just over 90% of them appearing once. Material: blood. The source is a woman in her 30s in good health.

V and J are TRBV20-1 and TRBJ2-4, with D uncertain. CDR3 length: 11 amino acids. Germline V CDR1 and CDR2: DFQATT, SNEGSKA (reference sequence). V was shortened by 1 base and J by 8 bases, with 6 bases between the two germline ends. In DNA form, the CDR3 reads TGCAGTGCTAGAGTTTTGGACATTCAGTACTTC. The encoded protein is CSARVLDIQYF.

This sequence joins TRBV24-1 and TRBJ1-2, with D unresolved. There are 11 residues in the CDR3. Germline-derived CDR1 and CDR2 are KGHDR and SFDVKD. Trimming removed 3 bases at V and 6 bases at J, with 4 bases between. This CDR3 is CATSDINGYTF. The CDR3 DNA is TGTGCCACCAGTGATATAAATGGCTACACCTTC.

The chain couples TRBV19 to TRBJ1-5; D is perhaps TRBD1 (5 bases). This CDR3 has 13 amino acids. CDR1 is LNHDA and CDR2 is SQIVND in the germline V gene (reference sequence). V lost 3 bases, J lost 8 bases, and 11 bases lay in between. Written as DNA, the CDR3 is TGTGCCAGTAGTATTACAATACAGGAGCCCCAGCATTTT. This encodes CASSITIQEPQHF.